This T cell receptor (beta chain) was identified during a study of molecular identifiers for immune sequencing clone quantification. Study observations and caveats: Clones above 20 RNA copies held over 97% of effector molecules, under 1% in naive cells.

In germline, CDR1 is MGHRA, CDR2 YSYEKL. The CDR3 loop spans 15 amino acids. Trimming took off 4 bases at V and 5 bases at J, with 18 bases between the two ends. TCRdb re-derived calls from the PCR reads in MiXCR, one entry per CDR3 protein. Of 60,000 to 75,000 distinct CDR3 sequences listed, roughly a fifth are singletons. A note on this clonotype: What it binds is unknown. This may stem from a read error, because a much larger clone lies one nucleotide away.

Sorted cells numbering roughly 19,000 to 1,100,000, with 10%, 30% or 50% RNA, yielded the naive CD8 libraries. This rearrangement joins TRBV4-1 to TRBJ2-7; unclear D gene. The sequenced sample consisted of naive CD8+ T cells from blood, with Jurkat cell RNA spiked in. Specified subset: FACS-sorted CD8+CD4-CCR7+CD45RA+ naive T cells. The sequence was obtained from a human donor in good health. Some libraries in this study had Jurkat cell RNA spiked in. CDR3 coding DNA: TGCGCCAGCAGCCCCGAAGAGGCGGCAAGGGACGAGCAGTACTTC. This gives the protein CASSPEEAARDEQYF.